Presented here are 9 T cell receptor beta chains from one specimen sequenced in a study of T cell responses to AZD1222 COVID-19 vaccine. TCRdb keeps only in-frame clones here, not all; method: immunoSEQ multiplex PCR. Here the sample spans 58,000 or so clones, about four fifths being singletons. The sample was peripheral blood, taken on day 0 of AZD1222 vaccination. Every receptor here comes from an adult in good health.

The chain links TRBV7-2 to TRBJ2-7; D not resolved. This CDR3 region has 13 residues. Germline CDR1 is SGHTA and CDR2 is FQGNSA. Trimming stripped 0 bases from V and 2 bases from J, with 5 bases between. In DNA form, the CDR3 reads TGTGCCAGCAGCTTAGCTGCTCCCTACGAGCAGTACTTC. This gives the protein CASSLAAPYEQYF.

CDR3 nucleotides: TGTGCCAGCAGTTACTCGTACAGAGACAGGAACACTGAAGCTTTCTTT. It specifies CASSYSYRDRNTEAFF. The chain recombines TRBV6-2 or TRBV6-3 with TRBJ1-1, with D maybe TRBD1 (5 bases). V lost 0 bases to trimming and J lost 1 base, with 12 bases between them. This CDR3 has 16 residues. The germline V gene encodes CDR1 MNHEY and CDR2 SVGEGT.

This chain uses TRBV7-9 with TRBJ2-2, with D tentatively TRBD1 or TRBD2 (5 bases each). The germline V and J ends were trimmed by 7 bases and 4 bases, with 10 bases remaining between them. The CDR3 runs to 13 residues. Per the germline V gene, CDR1 is SEHNR and CDR2 is FQNEAQ (reference sequence). This chain's CDR3 is CASNFGGTGELFF. The CDR3 region has the DNA TGTGCCAGCAACTTTGGGGGCACCGGGGAGCTGTTTTTT. Looking up the rest from reference TRBV7-9 and TRBJ2-2 gives the full variable domain: DTGVSQNPRHKITKRGQNVTFRCDPISEHNRLYWYRQTLGQGPEFLTYFQNEAQLEKSRLLSDRFSAERPKGSFSTLEIQRTEQGDSAMYLCASNFGGTGELFFGEGSRLTVL.

This CDR3 is CATSPRDRETQYF. The DNA for the CDR3 is TGTGCCACCAGCCCCCGGGACAGGGAGACCCAGTACTTC. The chain recombines TRBV15 with TRBJ2-5; TRBD1 matches at 8 bases. Germline trimming cut 5 bases from V and 5 bases from J; bases unmatched to any gene: 4. This CDR3 spans 13 amino acids. Germline V CDR1 and CDR2: LNHNV, YYDKDF (reference sequence).

The chain joins TRBV6-5 to TRBJ1-1; D gene unclear. The CDR3 length is 11 residues. Deletions cut 6 bases from V and 6 bases from J, with 8 bases between. The germline V gene encodes CDR1 MNHEY and CDR2 SVGAGI. CDR3 DNA: TGTGCCAGCAGCGCTGGGTCTGAAGCTTTCTTT. Translating it yields CASSAGSEAFF.

This chain connects TRBV5-1 to TRBJ2-2; D might be TRBD1 (6 bases). CDR1 SGHRS and CDR2 YFSETQ come from the germline V gene. This CDR3 comprises 15 residues. With 3 bases removed from V and 4 bases from J, the gap between germline ends came to 13 bases. CDR3 in amino acids: CASSSLQGSTGELFF. The CDR3 region has the DNA TGCGCCAGCAGCTCTCTACAGGGATCCACCGGGGAGCTGTTTTTT. The whole variable domain, remainder taken from reference TRBV5-1 and TRBJ2-2, is KAGVTQTPRYLIKTRGQQVTLSCSPISGHRSVSWYQQTPGQGLQFLFEYFSETQRNKGNFPGRFSGRQFSNSRSEMNVSTLELGDSALYLCASSSLQGSTGELFFGEGSRLTVL.

The chain combines TRBV5-6 with TRBJ1-5, with D uncertain. V was shortened by 5 bases and J by 13 bases, with 16 bases between the two germline ends. In germline, CDR1 is SGHDT, CDR2 YYEEEE. The CDR3 is 12 residues long. CDR3 residues: CASSFGGLDQHF. The CDR3 coding sequence is TGTGCCAGCAGTTTTGGAGGTCTCGATCAGCATTTT.

The chain links TRBV4-3 to TRBJ1-3; TRBD1 might be the D (5 bases). The CDR3 is made up of 16 amino acids. The V gene lost 4 bases and the J gene lost 0 bases, with 13 bases spanning the gap. Per the germline V gene, CDR1 is LGHNA and CDR2 is YSLEER. For the CDR3, the DNA is TGCGCCAGCAGCCCCACGGGGACGGACTCTGGAAACACCATATATTTT. This codes for CASSPTGTDSGNTIYF.

The table lists this clone with a few counts. The rearrangement uses TRBV5-5 and TRBJ2-4; D remains unclear. CDR3 length: 15 residues. Germline lookup yields CDR1 SGHKS and CDR2 YYEKEE (reference sequence). Trimming left V 0 bases short and J 3 bases short, with 10 bases between. CDR3 bases: TGTGCCAGCAGCTTGGAGGGTACGGACAAAAACATTCAGTACTTC. Translation: CASSLEGTDKNIQYF.